These T cell receptor beta chains were read from a single sample in a study of CD8 T cells in ankylosing spondylitis. MiXCR, run by TCRdb on the 5' RACE reads, gives a single entry per CDR3 protein. In the table there are about 540,000 distinct CDR3 sequences, about 13% of which are singletons. Material for sequencing was blood, either unsorted or a sorted T cell fraction (not recorded which). These receptors came from a male donor with ankylosing spondylitis. Both conserved end residues are part of each CDR3. The order of the fields is J gene, V gene, CDR3 protein.

j_call: TRBJ1-1
v_call: TRBV20-1
cdr3_aa: CSALDRDTEAFF

j_call: TRBJ2-7
v_call: TRBV18
cdr3_aa: CASSPNLWGVTYEQYF

j_call: TRBJ1-4
v_call: TRBV12-3/TRBV12-4
cdr3_aa: CASRTERATNEKLFF

j_call: TRBJ2-3
v_call: TRBV7-2
cdr3_aa: CASSYEGLAGEDTQYF

j_call: TRBJ2-5
v_call: TRBV20-1
cdr3_aa: CSAPRTEPPETQYF

j_call: TRBJ2-2
v_call: TRBV11-2
cdr3_aa: CASSLIRGTGELFF

j_call: TRBJ2-3
v_call: TRBV7-9
cdr3_aa: CASRTSGGLATDTQYF

j_call: TRBJ2-7
v_call: TRBV6-6
cdr3_aa: CASSLQPTEQYF

j_call: TRBJ1-1
v_call: TRBV5-6
cdr3_aa: CASSPGRYTEAFF

j_call: TRBJ1-1
v_call: TRBV5-1
cdr3_aa: CASSLTSGPMNTEAFF

j_call: TRBJ2-2
v_call: TRBV21-1
cdr3_aa: CASSYIGWGARDTGELFF

j_call: TRBJ2-1
v_call: TRBV6-2/TRBV6-3
cdr3_aa: CASRLAGEQFF

j_call: TRBJ1-2
v_call: TRBV7-2
cdr3_aa: CASSLEWTGSYTF

j_call: TRBJ2-1
v_call: TRBV12-5
cdr3_aa: CASGQLPTSAGAYNEQFF

j_call: TRBJ2-3
v_call: TRBV10-3
cdr3_aa: CAIRKGATSSPDTQYF

j_call: TRBJ2-3
v_call: TRBV27
cdr3_aa: CASKQGQYSPDTQYF

j_call: TRBJ1-1
v_call: TRBV7-9
cdr3_aa: CASSFRDRGEAFF

j_call: TRBJ1-2
v_call: TRBV3-1
cdr3_aa: CASSQPSGVRGYTF

j_call: TRBJ2-7
v_call: TRBV7-9
cdr3_aa: CASSEGSLATSYEQYF

j_call: TRBJ2-7
v_call: TRBV5-5
cdr3_aa: CASSPWGGEQYF

j_call: TRBJ2-1
v_call: TRBV5-1
cdr3_aa: CASSLDERGRDRGEQFF

j_call: TRBJ2-7
v_call: TRBV11-3
cdr3_aa: CASSFGGDYEQYF

j_call: TRBJ2-3
v_call: TRBV7-6
cdr3_aa: CASSLVSGQGTDTQYF

j_call: TRBJ2-3
v_call: TRBV7-8
cdr3_aa: CASSLRDRGDTQYF

j_call: TRBJ2-1
v_call: TRBV12-3/TRBV12-4
cdr3_aa: CASSLNRGLFF

j_call: TRBJ1-1
v_call: TRBV12-3/TRBV12-4
cdr3_aa: CASSFKQSLNTEAFF

j_call: TRBJ2-3
v_call: TRBV27
cdr3_aa: CASSFAGRTDTQYF

j_call: TRBJ1-5
v_call: TRBV12-3/TRBV12-4
cdr3_aa: CASSFREGNQPQHF

j_call: TRBJ1-6
v_call: TRBV18
cdr3_aa: CASSPREDSPLHF

j_call: TRBJ2-2
v_call: TRBV29-1
cdr3_aa: CSVAGQGFYSGELFF

j_call: TRBJ2-1
v_call: TRBV4-1
cdr3_aa: CASSQGRLAGVEQFF

j_call: TRBJ2-1
v_call: TRBV12-3/TRBV12-4
cdr3_aa: CASSPARTSGRFNNEQFF

j_call: TRBJ1-2
v_call: TRBV10-1
cdr3_aa: CASSDSRLDRPAGYTF

j_call: TRBJ2-1
v_call: TRBV5-1
cdr3_aa: CASSFSGGRAHNEQFF

j_call: TRBJ2-1
v_call: TRBV9
cdr3_aa: CASAYLRDEQFF

j_call: TRBJ1-5
v_call: TRBV6-1
cdr3_aa: CASTWTLNQPQHF

j_call: TRBJ2-1
v_call: TRBV20-1
cdr3_aa: CSATKMEGVPHNEQFF

j_call: TRBJ1-4
v_call: TRBV18
cdr3_aa: CASSFQSTTNEKLFF

j_call: TRBJ1-3
v_call: TRBV20-1
cdr3_aa: CSARGDYGTGSGNTIYF

j_call: TRBJ2-1
v_call: TRBV11-2
cdr3_aa: CASSLLGAGGSSYNEQFF

j_call: TRBJ1-1
v_call: TRBV29-1
cdr3_aa: CSAAWGGEGKNTEAFF

j_call: TRBJ2-5
v_call: TRBV28
cdr3_aa: CASSSGLAFKETQYF

j_call: TRBJ2-3
v_call: TRBV10-3
cdr3_aa: CAIRYGASTDTQYF

j_call: TRBJ2-3
v_call: TRBV5-1
cdr3_aa: CASSERGTPSTDTQYF

j_call: TRBJ1-2
v_call: TRBV20-1
cdr3_aa: CSANPPQGGNYGYTF

j_call: TRBJ2-7
v_call: TRBV11-2
cdr3_aa: CASSFTNNLEYF

j_call: TRBJ1-2
v_call: TRBV5-1
cdr3_aa: CASSLRTDSNYGYTF

j_call: TRBJ2-5
v_call: TRBV7-9
cdr3_aa: CASSLGTGTETQYF

j_call: TRBJ1-1
v_call: TRBV5-1
cdr3_aa: CASRREMNTEAFF